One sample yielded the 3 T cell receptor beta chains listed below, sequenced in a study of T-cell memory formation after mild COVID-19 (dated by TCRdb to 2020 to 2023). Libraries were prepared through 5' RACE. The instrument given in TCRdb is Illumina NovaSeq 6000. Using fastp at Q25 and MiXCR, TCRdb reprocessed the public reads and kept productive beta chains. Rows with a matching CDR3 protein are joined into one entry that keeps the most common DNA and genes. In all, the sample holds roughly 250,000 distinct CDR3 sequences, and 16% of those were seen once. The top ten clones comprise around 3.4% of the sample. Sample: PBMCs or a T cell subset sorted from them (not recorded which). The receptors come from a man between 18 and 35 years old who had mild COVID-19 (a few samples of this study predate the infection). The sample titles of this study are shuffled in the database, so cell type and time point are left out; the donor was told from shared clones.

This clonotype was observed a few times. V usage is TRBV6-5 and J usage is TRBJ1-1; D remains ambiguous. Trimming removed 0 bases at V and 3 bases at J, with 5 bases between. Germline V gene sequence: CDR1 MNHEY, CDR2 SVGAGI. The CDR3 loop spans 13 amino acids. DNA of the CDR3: TGTGCCAGCAGTTACTCTTCGGACACTGAAGCTTTCTTT. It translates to CASSYSSDTEAFF.

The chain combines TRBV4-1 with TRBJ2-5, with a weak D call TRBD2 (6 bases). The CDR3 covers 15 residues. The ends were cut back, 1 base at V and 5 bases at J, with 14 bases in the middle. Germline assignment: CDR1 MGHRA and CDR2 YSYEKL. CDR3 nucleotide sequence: TGCGCCAGCAGCCAAGGACGGGGGTTCGGCGAGACCCAGTACTTC. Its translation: CASSQGRGFGETQYF.

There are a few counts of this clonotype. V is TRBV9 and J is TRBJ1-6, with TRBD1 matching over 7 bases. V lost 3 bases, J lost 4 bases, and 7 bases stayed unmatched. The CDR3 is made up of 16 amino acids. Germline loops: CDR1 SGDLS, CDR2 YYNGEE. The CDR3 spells CASSGRDSGYNSPLHF. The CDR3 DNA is TGTGCCAGCAGCGGTCGGGACAGTGGATATAATTCACCCCTCCACTTT. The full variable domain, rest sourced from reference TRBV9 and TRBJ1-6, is DSGVTQTPKHLITATGQRVTLRCSPRSGDLSVYWYQQSLDQGLQFLIQYYNGEERAKGNILERFSAQQFPDLHSELNLSSLELGDSALYFCASSGRDSGYNSPLHFGNGTRLTVT.